This T cell receptor (beta chain) appears in the sequencing data of a study of blood T cell repertoires in COVID-19. Study information: The United States, Italy and Spain provided the acute and convalescent COVID-19 samples. Nucleic acid was either cDNA or gDNA, and it came from T cells, B-cell-depleted T cells, or PBMCs.

The CDR3 contains 15 residues. Trimming took off 7 bases at V and 7 bases at J, with 17 bases between the two ends. Germline V gene sequence: CDR1 MNHEY, CDR2 SVGAGI. Seattle patients were enrolled during active infection and followed longitudinally. Original processing methods: Counts of nucleated cells, estimated from reference gene primer amplification, were obtained. Data came from immunoSEQ multiplex PCR; TCRdb stores just in-frame clones and leaves some out. Clone size and V and J calls were adopted from that table, with D and trimming inferred from the DNA. The table records about 350,000 clones, approximately 89% of them present only once.

Sequencing input: peripheral blood. The clonotype was recovered from a woman aged 60-70 years with COVID-19, enrolled during active disease. The rearrangement uses TRBV6-5 and TRBJ1-6, with D perhaps TRBD1 (5 bases). Here the CDR3 reads CASTRYAGRNSPLHF. The CDR3 DNA follows: TGTGCCAGCACGCGTTATGCGGGACGGAATTCACCCCTCCACTTT.